This passage covers 6 T cell receptor beta chains from one sample sequenced in a study of cytomegalovirus exposure and HLA in healthy donors. PCR used 60 Vbeta primers and 13 Jbeta primers. The repertoire was sequenced with immunoSEQ multiplex PCR; TCRdb's copy has only in-frame clones and lacks some. The sample comprises about 160,000 clones, around four fifths of which are singletons, and 9.7% rests with the top ten. Sequencing input: PBMCs. The receptor source for this set is a man younger than 35 in good health and CMV-seropositive.

The rearrangement joins TRBV19 to TRBJ2-5; TRBD2 matches 7 bases. Germline lookup yields CDR1 LNHDA and CDR2 SQIVND (reference sequence). V gave up 5 bases and J gave up 7 bases; unmatched junction bases: 19. This CDR3 is built from 17 residues. The CDR3 region is CASSPRGLVGDPGTQYF. CDR3 coding DNA: TGTGCCAGTAGTCCCCGTGGACTAGTGGGGGACCCAGGGACCCAGTACTTC.

The chain combines TRBV7-8 with TRBJ2-4; 9 positions agree with TRBD1. Germline V gene data show CDR1 as SGHVS and CDR2 as FQNEAQ. Unmatched junction bases numbered 7, after V lost 7 bases and J lost 6 bases. The length of the CDR3 is 14 residues. This chain's CDR3 is CASTPGTGINIQYF. CDR3 coding DNA: TGTGCCAGCACCCCCGGGACAGGGATAAACATTCAGTACTTC.

The rearrangement links TRBV7-2 to TRBJ1-5; D is unclear. Trimming cost V 1 base and J 5 bases, with 9 bases left between them. Germline assignment: CDR1 SGHTA and CDR2 FQGNSA. This CDR3 contains 14 residues. The CDR3 DNA reads TGTGCCAGCAGCTTAGTTGGGCATTATCAGCCCCAGCATTTT. Its translation is CASSLVGHYQPQHF.

The genes are TRBV7-2 and TRBJ1-2; TRBD1 matches 8 bases. Germline trimming cut 4 bases from V and 7 bases from J; bases unmatched to any gene: 11. The CDR3 contains 15 residues. Germline V gives CDR1 SGHTA, CDR2 FQGNSA. The CDR3 DNA reads as TGTGCCAGCAGCTCTTATCGGACAGGGCGGAGTGGCTACACCTTC. It yields the protein CASSSYRTGRSGYTF.

V gene TRBV11-2 combines with J gene TRBJ1-3; the D is unclear. The CDR3 has 13 residues. V was shortened by 10 bases and J by 0 bases, with 10 bases between the two germline ends. CDR1 is SGHAT and CDR2 is FQNNGV in the germline V gene. CDR3 sequence reads: CATARDSGNTIYF. CDR3 nucleotide sequence: TGTGCCACCGCGAGGGACTCTGGAAACACCATATATTTT. Full variable domain (rest looked up from reference TRBV11-2 and TRBJ1-3): EAGVAQSPRYKIIEKRQSVAFWCNPISGHATLYWYQQILGQGPKLLIQFQNNGVVDDSQLPKDRFSAERLKGVDSTLKIQPAKLEDSAVYLCATARDSGNTIYFGEGSWLTVV.

The chain is built from TRBV25-1 and TRBJ2-3; 8 bases match TRBD2. The CDR3 covers 14 residues. The trim removed 6 bases at V and 5 bases at J, leaving 7 bases unmatched. From germline, CDR1 is MGHDK and CDR2 SYGVNS. The CDR3 sequence is CASSRTSSGDTQYF. As DNA, the CDR3 is TGTGCCAGCAGCCGGACTAGCTCGGGAGATACGCAGTATTTT.